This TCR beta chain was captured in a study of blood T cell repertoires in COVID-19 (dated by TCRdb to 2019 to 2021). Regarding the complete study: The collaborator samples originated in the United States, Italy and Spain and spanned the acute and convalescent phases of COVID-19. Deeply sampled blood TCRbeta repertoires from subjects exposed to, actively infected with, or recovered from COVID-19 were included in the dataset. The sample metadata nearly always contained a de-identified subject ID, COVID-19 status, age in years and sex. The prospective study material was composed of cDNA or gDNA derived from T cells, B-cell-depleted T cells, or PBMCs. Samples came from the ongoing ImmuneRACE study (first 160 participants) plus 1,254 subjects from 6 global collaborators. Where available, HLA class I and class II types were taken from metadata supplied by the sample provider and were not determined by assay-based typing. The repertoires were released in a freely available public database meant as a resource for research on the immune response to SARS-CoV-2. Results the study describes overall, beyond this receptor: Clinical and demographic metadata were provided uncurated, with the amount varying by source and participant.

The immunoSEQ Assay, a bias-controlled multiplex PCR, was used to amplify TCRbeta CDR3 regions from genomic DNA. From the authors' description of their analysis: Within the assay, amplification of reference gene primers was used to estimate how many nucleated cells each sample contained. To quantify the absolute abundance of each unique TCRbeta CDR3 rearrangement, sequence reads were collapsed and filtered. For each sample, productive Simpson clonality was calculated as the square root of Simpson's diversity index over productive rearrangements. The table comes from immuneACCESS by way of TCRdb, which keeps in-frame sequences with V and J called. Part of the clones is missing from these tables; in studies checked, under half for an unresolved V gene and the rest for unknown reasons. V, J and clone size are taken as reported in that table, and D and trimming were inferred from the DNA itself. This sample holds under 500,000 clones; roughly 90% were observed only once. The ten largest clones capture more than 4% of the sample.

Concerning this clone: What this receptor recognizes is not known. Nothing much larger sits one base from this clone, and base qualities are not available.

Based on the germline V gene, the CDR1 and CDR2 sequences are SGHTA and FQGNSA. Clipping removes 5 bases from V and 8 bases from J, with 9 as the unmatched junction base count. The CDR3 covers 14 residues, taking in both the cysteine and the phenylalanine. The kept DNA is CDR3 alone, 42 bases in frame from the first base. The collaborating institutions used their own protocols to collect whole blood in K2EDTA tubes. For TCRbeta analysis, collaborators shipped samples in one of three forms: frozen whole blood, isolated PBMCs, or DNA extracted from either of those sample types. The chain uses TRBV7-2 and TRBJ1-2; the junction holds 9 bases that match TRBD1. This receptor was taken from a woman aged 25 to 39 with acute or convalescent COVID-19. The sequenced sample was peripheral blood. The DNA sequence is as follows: TGTGCCAGCAGCAAAAACAGGGGGCGAATAGGCTACACCTTC. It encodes CASSKNRGRIGYTF.